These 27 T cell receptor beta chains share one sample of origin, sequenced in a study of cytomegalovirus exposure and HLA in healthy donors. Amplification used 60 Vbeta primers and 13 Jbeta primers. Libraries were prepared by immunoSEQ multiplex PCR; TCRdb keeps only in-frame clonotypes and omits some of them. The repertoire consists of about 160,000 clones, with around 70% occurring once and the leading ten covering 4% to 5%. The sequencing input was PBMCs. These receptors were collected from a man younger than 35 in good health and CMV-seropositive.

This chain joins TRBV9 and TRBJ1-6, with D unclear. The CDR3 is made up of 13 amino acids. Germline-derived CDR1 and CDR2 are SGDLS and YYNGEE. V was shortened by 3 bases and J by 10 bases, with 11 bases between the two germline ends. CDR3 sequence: CASSAEGRSPLHF. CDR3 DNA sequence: TGTGCCAGCAGCGCCGAGGGTCGCTCACCCCTCCACTTT.

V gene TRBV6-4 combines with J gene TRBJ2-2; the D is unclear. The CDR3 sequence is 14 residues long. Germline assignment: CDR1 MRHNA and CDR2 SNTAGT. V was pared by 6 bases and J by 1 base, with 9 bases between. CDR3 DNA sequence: TGTGCCAGCAGATCGGTATGGAACACCGGGGAGCTGTTTTTT. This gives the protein CASRSVWNTGELFF.

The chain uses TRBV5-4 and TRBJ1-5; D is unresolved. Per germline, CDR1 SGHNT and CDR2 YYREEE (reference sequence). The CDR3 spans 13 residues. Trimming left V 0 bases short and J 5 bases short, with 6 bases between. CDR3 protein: CASSLDPDQPQHF. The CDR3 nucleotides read TGTGCCAGCAGCTTGGACCCGGATCAGCCCCAGCATTTT.

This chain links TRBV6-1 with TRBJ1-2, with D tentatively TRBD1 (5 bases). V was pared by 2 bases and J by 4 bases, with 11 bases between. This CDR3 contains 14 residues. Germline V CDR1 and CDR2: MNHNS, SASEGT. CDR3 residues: CASSEQGGGYGYTF. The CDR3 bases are TGTGCCAGCAGTGAACAGGGCGGCGGCTATGGCTACACCTTC.

The CDR3: CAISDMASGGSTDTQYF. DNA for the CDR3: TGTGCCATCAGTGACATGGCTAGCGGGGGTAGCACAGATACGCAGTATTTT. V and J are TRBV10-3 and TRBJ2-3; 10 nucleotides line up with TRBD2. The CDR3 extends over 17 amino acids. Germline loops: CDR1 ENHRY, CDR2 SYGVKD. Germline trimming cut 3 bases from V and 0 bases from J; bases unmatched to any gene: 6.

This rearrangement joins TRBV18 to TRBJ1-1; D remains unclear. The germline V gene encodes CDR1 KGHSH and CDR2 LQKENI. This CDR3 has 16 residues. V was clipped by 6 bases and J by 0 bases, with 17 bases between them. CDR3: CASSSSLPNLNTEAFF. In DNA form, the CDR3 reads TGTGCCAGCTCCTCCTCTCTCCCTAACCTGAACACTGAAGCTTTCTTT.

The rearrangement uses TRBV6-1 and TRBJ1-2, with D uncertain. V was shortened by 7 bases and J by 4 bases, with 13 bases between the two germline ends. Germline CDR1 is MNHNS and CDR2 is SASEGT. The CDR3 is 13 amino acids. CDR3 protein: CASTFSSGYGYTF. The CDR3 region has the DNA TGTGCCAGCACCTTCAGCTCGGGCTATGGCTACACCTTC.

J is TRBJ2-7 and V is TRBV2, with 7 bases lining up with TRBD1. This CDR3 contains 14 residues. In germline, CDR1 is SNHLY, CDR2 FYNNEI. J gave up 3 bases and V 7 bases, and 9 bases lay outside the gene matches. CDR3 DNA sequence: TGTGCCAGCAAGGGGGCCCAGAACCTCTACGAGCAGTACGTC. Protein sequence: CASKGAQNLYEQYV.

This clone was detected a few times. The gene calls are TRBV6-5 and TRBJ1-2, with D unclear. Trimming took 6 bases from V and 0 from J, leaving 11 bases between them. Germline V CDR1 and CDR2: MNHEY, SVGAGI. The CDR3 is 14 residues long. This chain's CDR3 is CASRFLDPNYGYTF. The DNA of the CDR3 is TGTGCCAGCAGGTTCCTAGACCCTAACTATGGCTACACCTTC.

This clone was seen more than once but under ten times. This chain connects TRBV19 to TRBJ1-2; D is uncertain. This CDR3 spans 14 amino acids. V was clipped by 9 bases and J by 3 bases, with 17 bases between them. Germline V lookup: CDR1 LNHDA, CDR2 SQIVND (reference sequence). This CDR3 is CASQVTPSDYGYTF. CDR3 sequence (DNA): TGTGCCAGCCAAGTCACCCCTTCGGACTATGGCTACACCTTC. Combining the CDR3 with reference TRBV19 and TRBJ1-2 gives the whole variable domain DGGITQSPKYLFRKEGQNVTLSCEQNLNHDAMYWYRQDPGQGLRLIYYSQIVNDFQKGDIAEGYSVSREKKESFPLTVTSAQKNPTAFYLCASQVTPSDYGYTFGSGTRLTVV.

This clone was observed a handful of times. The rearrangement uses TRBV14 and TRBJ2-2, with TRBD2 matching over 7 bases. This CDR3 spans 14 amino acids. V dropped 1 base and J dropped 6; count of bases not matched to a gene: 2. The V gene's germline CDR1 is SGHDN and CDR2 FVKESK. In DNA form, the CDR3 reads TGTGCCAGCAGCCAAGGGCTAGCGGCCGGGGAGCTGTTTTTT. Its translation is CASSQGLAAGELFF.

DNA for the CDR3: TGTGCCAGCAGTGATAGACAGGGCTACGATGAAGCTTTCTTT. It encodes CASSDRQGYDEAFF. The chain joins TRBV6-1 to TRBJ1-1; 7 bases match TRBD1. V shed 3 bases and J 7 bases; nucleotides not matched to a gene: 8. Germline-derived CDR1 and CDR2 are MNHNS and SASEGT. CDR3 length equals 14 residues.

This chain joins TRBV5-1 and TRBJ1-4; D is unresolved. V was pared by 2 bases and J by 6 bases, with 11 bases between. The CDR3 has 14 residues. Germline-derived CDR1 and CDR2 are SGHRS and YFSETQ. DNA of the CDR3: TGCGCCAGCAGCTTTAGCGGGGTGGATGAAAAACTGTTTTTT. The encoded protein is CASSFSGVDEKLFF.

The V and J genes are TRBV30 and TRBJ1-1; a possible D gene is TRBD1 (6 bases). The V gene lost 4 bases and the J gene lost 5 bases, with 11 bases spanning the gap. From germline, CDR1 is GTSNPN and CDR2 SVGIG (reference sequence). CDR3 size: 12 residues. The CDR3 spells CAWTKQGTEAFF. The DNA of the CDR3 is TGTGCCTGGACTAAACAGGGAACTGAAGCTTTCTTT.

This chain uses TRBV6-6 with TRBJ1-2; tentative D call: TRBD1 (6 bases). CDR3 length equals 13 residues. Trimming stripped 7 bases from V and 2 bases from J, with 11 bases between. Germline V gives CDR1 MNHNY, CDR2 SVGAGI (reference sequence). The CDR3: CASTPQGNYGYTF. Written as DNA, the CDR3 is TGTGCCAGCACCCCACAGGGAAACTATGGCTACACCTTC.

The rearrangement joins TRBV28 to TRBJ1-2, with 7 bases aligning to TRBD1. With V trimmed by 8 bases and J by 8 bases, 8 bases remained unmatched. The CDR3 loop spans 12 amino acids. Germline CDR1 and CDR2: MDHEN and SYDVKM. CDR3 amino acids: CASGDREYGYTF. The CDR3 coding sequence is TGTGCCAGCGGAGACAGGGAATACGGCTACACCTTC.

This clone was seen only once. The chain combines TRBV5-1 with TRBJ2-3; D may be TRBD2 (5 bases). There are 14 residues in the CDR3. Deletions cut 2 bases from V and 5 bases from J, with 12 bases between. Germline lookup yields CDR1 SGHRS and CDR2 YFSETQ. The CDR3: CASSLGMGRDTQYF. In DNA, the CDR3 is TGCGCCAGCAGCTTAGGGATGGGGAGAGATACGCAGTATTTT.

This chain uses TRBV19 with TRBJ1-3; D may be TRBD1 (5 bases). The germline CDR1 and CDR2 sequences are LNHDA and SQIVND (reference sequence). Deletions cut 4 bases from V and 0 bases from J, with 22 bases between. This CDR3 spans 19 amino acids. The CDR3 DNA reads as TGTGCCAGTAGTACCTACAGGAACCTACTTACCCACTCTGGAAACACCATATATTTT. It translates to CASSTYRNLLTHSGNTIYF.

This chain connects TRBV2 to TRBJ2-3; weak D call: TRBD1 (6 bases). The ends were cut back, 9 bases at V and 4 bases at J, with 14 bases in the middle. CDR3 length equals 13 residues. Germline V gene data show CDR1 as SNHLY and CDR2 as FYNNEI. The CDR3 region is CASDRDTADTQYF. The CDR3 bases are TGTGCCAGTGACCGGGACACGGCAGATACGCAGTATTTT.

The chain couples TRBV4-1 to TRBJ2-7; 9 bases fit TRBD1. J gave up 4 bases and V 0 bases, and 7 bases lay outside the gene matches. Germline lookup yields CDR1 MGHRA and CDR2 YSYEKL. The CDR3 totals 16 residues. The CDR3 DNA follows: TGCGCCAGCAGCCAAGAACAGGGGGCGTGGGGATACGAGCAGTACGTC. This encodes CASSQEQGAWGYEQYV.

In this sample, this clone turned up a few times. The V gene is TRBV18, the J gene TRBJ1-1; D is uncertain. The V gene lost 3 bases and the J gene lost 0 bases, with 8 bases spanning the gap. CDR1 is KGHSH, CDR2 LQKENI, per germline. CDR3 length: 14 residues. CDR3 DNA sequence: TGTGCCAGCTCACCCCGGGAAGTGAACACTGAAGCTTTCTTT. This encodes CASSPREVNTEAFF.

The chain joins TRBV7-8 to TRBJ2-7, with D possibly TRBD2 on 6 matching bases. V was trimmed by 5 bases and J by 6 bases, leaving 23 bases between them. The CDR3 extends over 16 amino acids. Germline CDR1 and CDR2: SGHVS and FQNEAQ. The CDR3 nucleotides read TGTGCCAGCAGCCCACGGGAGTCGGGCTTTCCGAGCGAGCAGTACGTC. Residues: CASSPRESGFPSEQYV.

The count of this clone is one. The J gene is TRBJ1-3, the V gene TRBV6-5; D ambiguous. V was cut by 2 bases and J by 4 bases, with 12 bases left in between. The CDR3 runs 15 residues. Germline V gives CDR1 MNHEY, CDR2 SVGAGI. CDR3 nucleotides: TGTGCCAGCAGTTACGCGGTGCCGGTAGGAAACACCATATATTTT. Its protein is CASSYAVPVGNTIYF.

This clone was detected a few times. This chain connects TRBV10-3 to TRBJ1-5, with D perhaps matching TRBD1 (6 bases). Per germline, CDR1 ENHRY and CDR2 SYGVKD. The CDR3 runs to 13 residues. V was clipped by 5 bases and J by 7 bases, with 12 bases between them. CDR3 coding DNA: TGTGCCATCAGTCAGGGGTTGGAGCAGCCCCAGCATTTT. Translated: CAISQGLEQPQHF.

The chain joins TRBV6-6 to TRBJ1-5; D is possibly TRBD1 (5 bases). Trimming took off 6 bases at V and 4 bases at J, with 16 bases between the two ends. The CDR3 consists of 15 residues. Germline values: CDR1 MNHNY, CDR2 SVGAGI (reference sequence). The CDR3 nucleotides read TGTGCCAGCAGGGGGGGACGGGGGGAAAATCAGCCCCAGCATTTT. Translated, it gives CASRGGRGENQPQHF.

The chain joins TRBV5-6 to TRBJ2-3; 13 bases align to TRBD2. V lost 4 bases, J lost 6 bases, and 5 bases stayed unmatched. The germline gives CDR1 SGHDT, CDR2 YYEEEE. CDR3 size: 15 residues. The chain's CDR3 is CASSRLAGGLDTQYF. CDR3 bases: TGTGCCAGCAGCCGACTAGCGGGGGGCCTCGATACGCAGTATTTT.

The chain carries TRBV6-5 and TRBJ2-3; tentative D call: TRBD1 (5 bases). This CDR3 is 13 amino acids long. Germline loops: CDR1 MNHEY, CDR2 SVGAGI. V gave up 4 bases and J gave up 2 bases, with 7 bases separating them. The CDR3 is CASSSGFTDTQYF. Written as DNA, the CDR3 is TGTGCCAGCAGTTCAGGGTTCACAGATACGCAGTATTTT.